This TCR beta chain was sequenced during a study of CD8 T cells in ankylosing spondylitis (dated by TCRdb to 2015 to 2018). Study-wide context: To find TCR variants linked to disease, the study profiled T cell receptor beta repertoires in ankylosing spondylitis patients and healthy donors. The full study cohort was made up of about 25 ankylosing spondylitis patients and 108 healthy donors. Peripheral blood samples were taken, and synovial fluid was additionally collected from ankylosing spondylitis patients. Points the paper makes about the study in general: The disease-linked clones had a CD8+ phenotype and were found at relatively low frequencies in peripheral blood. Some motif variants had previously been reported in the synovial fluid and blood of reactive arthritis patients, which suggests shared mechanisms of disease initiation. A TCR beta motif of about eight highly homologous amino acid variants appeared characteristic of blood from ankylosing spondylitis patients. According to the report, matched synovial fluid samples from ankylosing spondylitis patients were significantly enriched for the disease-linked clones.

The CDR3 goes from the cysteine to the phenylalanine over 14 residues. The retained sequence is limited to the CDR3, 42 bases, with the frame set at the first base. Looking up the germline V gene yields CDR1 SGHRS and CDR2 YFSETQ. From V the trimming removes 0 bases and from J it removes 3 bases, while the gene matches leave 3 bases of the junction unaccounted for. This clonotype was counted at least ten times. There is no known antigen for this receptor. The sample holds no much larger clone one base away, and base qualities are not on file. Data came from an Illumina HiSeq 2500. Quantitative 5'-RACE with molecular barcodes was the method used to prepare the TCR beta libraries. On the study's bioinformatics: To identify disease-linked TCR variants, a new computational method was used, one built on a probabilistic model of VDJ rearrangement. The public sequencing data were trimmed at Q25 with fastp and processed into clonotypes with MiXCR by TCRdb, which kept only in-frame beta chains. Rows matching on CDR3 protein sequence are summarized as one entry with the most common DNA and genes. Here the V and J calls rest on TCRdb's processing, not on the authors' analysis. This sample has 130,000 or so distinct CDR3 sequences in its table, and 6% to 8.5% of those were observed once. Clones ranked in the top ten supply more than 9% of the sample.

The sequencing input was blood, either unsorted or a sorted T cell fraction (not recorded which). The chain is assembled from TRBV5-1 and TRBJ2-7; 7 middle bases align to TRBD1. This receptor was taken from a male donor with ankylosing spondylitis or in good health (not recorded which). The DNA sequence is TGCGCCAGCAGCTTGGGGGGGACAGTCTACGAGCAGTACTTC. This translates into CASSLGGTVYEQYF.